The TCR beta chain described here comes from a study of monozygotic twins with inflammatory bowel disease. Whole-study findings and limits: Nothing supported a single strong signal or clonotype that was associated with IBD.

With respect to this clonotype: Its target is not known.

Blood, about 2.5 ml, was drawn per donor. UMIs bearing a 6-nucleotide sample barcode were added through template switching. TCRdb reprocessed the 5' RACE reads, with one entry per CDR3 protein and no DNA. The listing records roughly 150,000 distinct CDR3 sequences. Looked up from germline, CDR1 is MNHEY and CDR2 is SMNVEV (reference sequence). CDR3 length equals 15 residues. Sequenced material: blood. The J gene is TRBJ2-7, the V gene TRBV27; TCRdb proposes TRBD2, but this gene call is untestable without DNA. The source is a human donor with ulcerative colitis or Crohn's disease, or a healthy co-twin of an affected twin (not recorded which). The chain's CDR3 is CASSSRAYSSYEQYF.